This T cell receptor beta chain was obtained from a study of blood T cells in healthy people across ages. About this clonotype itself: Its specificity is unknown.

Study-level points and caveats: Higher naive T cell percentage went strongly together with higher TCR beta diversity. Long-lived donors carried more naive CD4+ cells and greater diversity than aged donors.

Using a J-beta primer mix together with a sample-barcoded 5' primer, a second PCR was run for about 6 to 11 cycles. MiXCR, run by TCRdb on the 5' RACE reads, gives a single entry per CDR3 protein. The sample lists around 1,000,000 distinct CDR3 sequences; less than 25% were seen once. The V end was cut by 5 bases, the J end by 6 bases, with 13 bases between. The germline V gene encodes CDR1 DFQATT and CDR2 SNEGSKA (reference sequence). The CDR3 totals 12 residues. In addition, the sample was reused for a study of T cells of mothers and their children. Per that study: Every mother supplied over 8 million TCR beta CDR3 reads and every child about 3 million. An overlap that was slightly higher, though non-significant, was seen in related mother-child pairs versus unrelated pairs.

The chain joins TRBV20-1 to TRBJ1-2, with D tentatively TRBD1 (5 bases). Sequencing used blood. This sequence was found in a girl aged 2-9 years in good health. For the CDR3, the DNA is TGCAGTGCTCCCCGGGGGGGGAATGGCTACACCTTC. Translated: CSAPRGGNGYTF.